This T cell receptor (beta chain) was observed in a study of OX40 agonist ivuxolimab in advanced cancers. Study-level background: Ivuxolimab, which targeted the costimulatory receptor OX40 (CD134), was an agonistic, fully human IgG2 monoclonal antibody. Intravenous ivuxolimab was administered to patients every 2 weeks at six dose levels: 0.01, 0.1, 0.3, 1.5, 3 and 10 mg/kg. Among the roughly 50 dose-escalation patients, 19 had hepatocellular carcinoma, approximately 15 melanoma, 9 renal cell carcinoma and 9 head and neck cancer. The dose-escalation cohort was about 87% male with a mean age of 60 years, ranging from about 20 to 80. Prior anti-PD-1, anti-PD-L1 or anti-CTLA-4 therapy was permitted, and 40% of dose-escalation patients had received checkpoint inhibitors. Three dose-escalation patients achieved partial responses, one with hepatocellular carcinoma and two with cutaneous melanoma. The point of sequencing TCRbeta in the periphery was to test whether ivuxolimab changed TCR sequence diversity and drove clonal T-cell expansion. The paper covers the monotherapy dose-escalation part of the phase I ivuxolimab trial, which included N ≈ 52 patients.

To sequence the TCRbeta CDR3 region, genomic DNA was isolated from the sorted cells. The immunoSEQ Assay was used to sequence the TCRbeta CDR3 regions. Here the immuneACCESS table is served through TCRdb, limited to in-frame sequences with V and J called. Missing clones are a known gap in these copies; in checked studies unresolved V genes cover under half, and the rest lacks a known reason. The sample contains about 60,000 clones, about 88% of them found a single time. The leading ten clones occupy 3.9% of the sample. Patients with autoimmune disease history or receiving systemic immunosuppression were excluded from the trial. Peripheral blood for TCR sequencing was collected from all dose cohorts at baseline, on cycle 4 day 1, and on cycle 7 day 1. Samples came from an open-label, multicenter, first-in-human phase I dose-escalation trial of ivuxolimab. Adults with locally advanced or metastatic head and neck squamous cell, hepatocellular, melanoma or renal cell carcinoma were enrolled in the trial. Before TCR sequencing, CD4+ T cells and CD8+ T cells were sorted from peripheral blood as separate populations.

Worth noting for this clone: Its cognate antigen has yet to be identified. No base quality values were provided; no much bigger clone lies one nucleotide off.

Broader findings and caveats from the paper: In the 0.1-3.0 mg/kg groups, partial responders were among the patients with the lowest normalized peripheral clonal expansion, particularly in CD8+ T cells. Low levels of normalized T-cell clonal expansion were also seen in some patients who did not respond. Antigen specificity was not determined for the clonally expanded peripheral T cells. After ivuxolimab, expanded clones were on average more numerous among CD8+ T cells than among CD4+ T cells. Clonal expansion of both CD4+ and CD8+ blood T cells was observed from baseline to week 6 at doses 0.1 to 3.0 mg/kg.

The clonotype comes from an adult with an advanced solid tumor such as melanoma, head and neck, liver or kidney cancer. Material: CD4+ or CD8+ T cells sorted from blood, obtained in a trial of the OX40 agonist ivuxolimab.

The base sequence is TGTGCCAGCAGCTTGGGCAGCTTTAATGAAAAACTGTTTTTT. It translates to CASSLGSFNEKLFF. The V gene is TRBV7-8 and the J gene is TRBJ1-4; confidence is insufficient to name the D gene. The junction shows trimming of 3 bases on V and 4 bases on J, plus 9 bases between the germline ends. From the cysteine up to the phenylalanine, the CDR3 has a length of 14 residues. This entry keeps only the CDR3 DNA: 42 bases, framed from base 1. According to the germline V gene, CDR1 reads SGHVS and CDR2 reads FQNEAQ.